This passage covers 2 T cell receptor beta chains from one sample sequenced in a study of cytomegalovirus exposure and HLA in healthy donors. PCR primers comprised 60 Vbeta and 13 Jbeta primers. Repertoires were generated with immunoSEQ multiplex PCR, while TCRdb's copy carries only in-frame clones and drops some. The table has roughly 190,000 clones, around 77% seen once. The sequenced sample consisted of PBMCs. The receptor source for this set is a female donor in good health and CMV-seronegative.

The chain combines TRBV7-8 with TRBJ2-3; TRBD2 aligns across 10 bases. The germline V gene has CDR1 SGHVS and CDR2 FQNEAQ. The CDR3 contains 16 residues. V lost 4 bases to trimming and J lost 0 bases; unmatched junction nucleotides: 4. The CDR3 nucleotides are TGTGCCAGCAGCTCTGAAGCGGGAGGGAGCACAGATACGCAGTATTTT. Translation: CASSSEAGGSTDTQYF.

This clone has a single count. This chain joins TRBV6-1 and TRBJ2-1; 8 nucleotides match TRBD2. The CDR3 has 15 residues. Trimming took 2 bases from V and 2 from J; bases not matched to a gene: 2. Germline values: CDR1 MNHNS, CDR2 SASEGT. The CDR3 sequence is CASSEFSGTYNEQFF. The CDR3 region has the DNA TGTGCCAGCAGTGAATTTAGCGGGACCTACAATGAGCAGTTCTTC.